Each of the 10 T cell receptor beta chains below was sequenced from the same sample in a study of blood T cell repertoires in COVID-19. Assay used: immunoSEQ multiplex PCR; TCRdb lists only in-frame clones, some missing. The sample consists of roughly 71,000 clones, under 90% of them appearing once. Sequencing input: peripheral blood. These TCRs come from a man aged 70 or older who had recovered from COVID-19.

This rearrangement joins TRBV6-1 to TRBJ1-2; TRBD1 matches at 8 bases. Germline V lookup: CDR1 MNHNS, CDR2 SASEGT. The V gene end was trimmed by 2 bases and the J gene end by 4 bases; junction bases not matched to a gene: 9. This CDR3 is built from 16 residues. In DNA, the CDR3 is TGTGCCAGCAGTGAATACGGACAGGGCGTGGGCTATGGCTACACCTTC. It specifies CASSEYGQGVGYGYTF.

This clone was observed a few times. CDR3 sequence: CASSSGGTGNYGYTF. The CDR3 bases are TGTGCCAGCAGCTCCGGAGGGACAGGGAACTATGGCTACACCTTC. The rearrangement joins TRBV7-6 to TRBJ1-2; 9 bases map to TRBD1. The junction had 5 bases not matched to a gene; V was cut back by 4 bases and J by 2 bases. The germline CDR1 and CDR2 sequences are SGHVS and FNYEAQ. The CDR3 contains 15 residues. Filled out from reference TRBV7-6 and TRBJ1-2, the complete variable domain reads GAGVSQSPRYKVTKRGQDVALRCDPISGHVSLYWYRQALGQGPEFLTYFNYEAQQDKSGLPNDRFSAERPEGSISTLTIQRTEQRDSAMYRCASSSGGTGNYGYTFGSGTRLTVV.

The V gene is TRBV27, the J gene TRBJ2-5; 12 bases align to TRBD1. CDR1 MNHEY and CDR2 SMNVEV come from the germline V gene (reference sequence). The CDR3 length is 16 residues. Germline trimming cut 6 bases from V and 5 bases from J; bases unmatched to any gene: 10. The CDR3 sequence: CASSRRDRGRGETQYF. The CDR3, as DNA: TGTGCCAGCAGCCGAAGGGACAGGGGGCGAGGGGAGACCCAGTACTTC.

This clone came up many times. The rearrangement uses TRBV13 and TRBJ1-1; a possible D gene is TRBD1 (6 bases). The V and J ends lost 8 bases and 0 bases respectively, with 16 bases between them. CDR3 length: 15 amino acids. The V gene's germline CDR1 is PRHDT and CDR2 FYEKMQ (reference sequence). The CDR3 DNA sequence: TGTGCCAGCTTCCATACTCCAGGGGTGAACACTGAAGCTTTCTTT. This sequence encodes CASFHTPGVNTEAFF.

This chain links TRBV3-1 (or the pseudogene TRBV3-2) with TRBJ1-2; a possible D gene is TRBD1 (5 bases). CDR1 and CDR2 (germline): LGHDT, YNNKEL (reference sequence). This CDR3 contains 13 residues. The ends were cut back, 7 bases at V and 4 bases at J, with 13 bases in the middle. The CDR3 region is CASTRQGGYGYTF. CDR3 sequence (DNA): TGTGCCAGCACCCGGCAGGGTGGCTATGGCTACACCTTC.

The chain employs TRBV12-3 or TRBV12-4 and TRBJ1-6, with D unresolved. CDR3 length equals 12 residues. Trimming took 5 bases from V and 7 from J, leaving 6 bases between them. The CDR3 reads CASSGENSPLHF. The CDR3 DNA reads TGTGCCAGCAGTGGGGAGAATTCACCCCTCCACTTT.

This clone showed up just a few times. This chain uses TRBV7-2 with TRBJ2-1, with D possibly matching TRBD2 (6 bases). The CDR3 sequence is 15 residues long. CDR1 is SGHTA, CDR2 FQGNSA, per germline. Trimming pared 0 bases from V and 6 bases from J, leaving 12 bases between. DNA of the CDR3: TGTGCCAGCAGCTTAGCTAGCGGATTTTTCAATGAGCAGTTCTTC. It specifies CASSLASGFFNEQFF.

The CDR3 sequence is CASSPRQGEAFF. The DNA for the CDR3 is TGTGCCAGCTCACCACGACAGGGGGAAGCTTTCTTT. The rearrangement uses TRBV18 and TRBJ1-1; 8 bases are shared with TRBD1. This CDR3 has 12 amino acids. V was pared by 1 base and J by 8 bases, with 0 bases of the junction left unmatched. Germline V gene sequence: CDR1 KGHSH, CDR2 LQKENI. Full variable domain (rest looked up from reference TRBV18 and TRBJ1-1): NAGVMQNPRHLVRRRGQEARLRCSPMKGHSHVYWYRQLPEEGLKFMVYLQKENIIDESGMPKERFSAEFPKEGPSILRIQQVVRGDSAAYFCASSPRQGEAFFGQGTRLTVV.

This clone appeared a few times. Other nucleotide sequences from this sample produce the same CDR3. The chain employs TRBV2 and TRBJ1-5; 7 positions match TRBD1. The CDR3 runs to 15 residues. Trimming at V came to 6 bases and at J to 6 bases, leaving 11 bases not matched to a gene. Germline V gene sequence: CDR1 SNHLY, CDR2 FYNNEI. CDR3 region: CASRGFSQGGQPQHF. CDR3 coding DNA: TGTGCCAGCAGGGGGTTTAGCCAGGGGGGTCAGCCCCAGCATTTT.

The chain employs TRBV6-5 and TRBJ2-5; D might be TRBD1 (6 bases). V lost 5 bases and J lost 4, with 8 bases in between. This CDR3 contains 12 residues. Per the germline V gene, CDR1 is MNHEY and CDR2 is SVGAGI. In DNA form, the CDR3 reads TGTGCCAGCAGTATACAGGGAGAGACCCAGTACTTC. Translating gives CASSIQGETQYF.